This T cell receptor (beta chain) was obtained from a study of T cells in Graves' hyperthyroidism and ophthalmopathy. About the research overall: Peripheral blood was acquired at first diagnosis, ahead of any therapy whatsoever. Study-level points and caveats: The model anticipated ophthalmopathy a median about 7.1 months pre-onset. Ophthalmopathy and stable hyperthyroidism were separated by a 13 V-J model.

Clinical symptoms, serum thyroxine, TRAb, thyroid ultrasound and orbital computed tomography informed diagnoses. CDR1 is DFQATT and CDR2 is SNEGSKA in the germline V gene (reference sequence). CDR3 size: 17 residues. Germline trimming cut 1 base from V and 0 bases from J; bases unmatched to any gene: 12. Amplification targeted TCR beta CDR3 regions from RNA transcripts. HTBI primers were employed in a first-round RT-PCR of the TCR CDR3. A single record per CDR3 protein comes from TCRdb applying MiXCR to the multiplex PCR reads. The sample has hundreds of thousands of distinct CDR3 sequences, under 20% seen once. This clonotype was seen repeatedly, ten times or more. What it binds is unknown.

The chain has TRBV20-1 and TRBJ2-7, with 7 nucleotides matching TRBD2. Sequencing used blood. The TCR originated in a woman aged 18 to 35 with Graves' ophthalmopathy. CDR3 protein: CSARATAWRETSYEQYF. CDR3 nucleotide sequence: TGCAGTGCTAGAGCCACGGCGTGGCGGGAGACCTCCTACGAGCAGTACTTC.